A single sample is the source of the 12 T cell receptor beta chains below, sequenced in a study of blood T cell repertoires in COVID-19. Sequencing was performed with immunoSEQ multiplex PCR; in TCRdb, only in-frame clones are kept and a portion is missing. The table lists roughly 82,000 clones, about 83% of them singletons, with over 15% in the top ten. Material: peripheral blood. The receptors shown here come from a woman aged 60-75 years with acute or convalescent COVID-19.

The chain combines TRBV11-3 with TRBJ2-3; the D gene is possibly TRBD2 (6 bases). Germline V gene lookup returns CDR1 SGHNT and CDR2 YENEEA. V shed 1 base and J shed 1 base, with 12 bases lying between them. The CDR3 totals 16 residues. The CDR3 nucleotides read TGTGCCAGCAGCTTAGCGGCCGCTAGCGGCACAGATACGCAGTATTTT. Amino acids: CASSLAAASGTDTQYF.

This clone was detected only a few times. This chain links TRBV29-1 with TRBJ1-3, with 11 bases identical to TRBD1. Germline V gene sequence: CDR1 SQVTM, CDR2 ANQGSEA. The CDR3 extends over 16 amino acids. V shed 7 bases, J shed 4 bases, and the junction held 12 bases outside the gene matches. CDR3 DNA: TGCAGCGGACTGTTCCCGGGACAGGGGGTCGGAAACACCATATATTTT. Amino acids: CSGLFPGQGVGNTIYF.

The chain joins TRBV10-3 to TRBJ1-1; weak D call: TRBD1 (6 bases). The CDR3 contains 16 residues. The V gene lost 6 bases and the J gene lost 1 base, with 18 bases spanning the gap. Germline V gene data show CDR1 as ENHRY and CDR2 as SYGVKD. The CDR3 reads CAISSNRVGKNTEAFF. In DNA, the CDR3 is TGTGCCATCAGCTCAAACAGGGTGGGTAAGAACACTGAAGCTTTCTTT.

This chain joins TRBV6-5 and TRBJ2-5; the D is unclear. The V end lost 5 bases, the J end lost 1 base, and 14 bases lay between the germline ends. There are 15 residues in the CDR3. CDR1 and CDR2 (germline): MNHEY, SVGAGI. The CDR3, as DNA: TGTGCCAGCAGTCCGAATTTAGGAGTCCAAGAGACCCAGTACTTC. Protein sequence: CASSPNLGVQETQYF.

CDR3 sequence: CAMSGWGRYWDTEAFF. The CDR3, as DNA: TGCGCTATGTCTGGGTGGGGCAGGTATTGGGACACTGAAGCTTTCTTT. The V gene is TRBV10-1, the J gene TRBJ1-1; D might be TRBD1 (5 bases). Germline lookup yields CDR1 WNHNN and CDR2 SYGVQD (reference sequence). CDR3 size: 16 residues.

The V and J genes are TRBV5-8 and TRBJ1-3; possible D gene TRBD1, 5 bases. Germline CDR1 SGHTS, CDR2 YDEGEE. V gave up 4 bases and J gave up 0 bases, with 11 bases separating them. This CDR3 spans 15 amino acids. Here the CDR3 DNA reads TGTGCCAGCAGCGGGAGGGACGGCTCTGGAAACACCATATATTTT. This translates into CASSGRDGSGNTIYF.

This clone was observed once. The rearrangement links TRBV2 to TRBJ2-7, with TRBD1 identical over 11 bases. The germline gives CDR1 SNHLY, CDR2 FYNNEI. The trim removed 8 bases at V and 7 bases at J, leaving 4 bases unmatched. The CDR3 has 12 amino acids. CDR3 region: CASRDRGYEQYF. CDR3 nucleotides: TGTGCCAGCCGGGACAGGGGGTATGAGCAGTACTTC.

The chain combines TRBV27 with TRBJ1-6, with TRBD1 matching 8 bases. The CDR3 contains 14 residues. The germline V gene has CDR1 MNHEY and CDR2 SMNVEV (reference sequence). V shed 3 bases, J shed 7 bases, and the junction held 2 bases outside the gene matches. For the CDR3, the DNA is TGTGCCAGCAGTTTGGGACAGGTCAATTCACCCCTCCACTTT. This sequence encodes CASSLGQVNSPLHF.

The genes are TRBV7-2 and TRBJ2-3; TRBD2 matches at 15 bases. The V gene's germline CDR1 is SGHTA and CDR2 FQGNSA. The J segment lost 5 bases and the V segment lost 5 bases, leaving 8 bases of the junction unmatched. CDR3 length equals 17 residues. The CDR3 reads CASSLYWTSGGGDTQYF. In nucleotides, the CDR3 is TGTGCCAGCAGCCTTTACTGGACTAGCGGGGGGGGAGATACGCAGTATTTT.

The chain employs TRBV4-2 and TRBJ2-7; 10 positions agree with TRBD2. Germline CDR1 reads LGHNA; CDR2 reads YNFKEQ. The junction had 7 bases not matched to a gene; V was cut back by 4 bases and J by 1 base. The CDR3 runs to 16 residues. The CDR3 coding sequence is TGTGCCAGCAGCCTTCGAGCGGGAGGGGAGTCCTACGAGCAGTACTTC. This codes for CASSLRAGGESYEQYF.

This clone was recorded a few times. V usage is TRBV13 and J usage is TRBJ2-3, with 13 bases aligning to TRBD2. V was clipped by 5 bases and J by 6 bases; unmatched bases: 17. The CDR3 contains 19 residues. The germline V gene encodes CDR1 PRHDT and CDR2 FYEKMQ (reference sequence). The CDR3, as DNA: TGTGCCAGCAGCCTCAGTACTAGCGGGGGGGCCGTTCTTTGGGATACGCAGTATTTT. It specifies CASSLSTSGGAVLWDTQYF. The full variable domain, its missing parts supplied by reference TRBV13 and TRBJ2-3, is AAGVIQSPRHLIKEKRETATLKCYPIPRHDTVYWYQQGPGQDPQFLISFYEKMQSDKGSIPDRFSAQQFSDYHSELNMSSLELGDSALYFCASSLSTSGGAVLWDTQYFGPGTRLTVL.

The rearrangement joins TRBV11-3 to TRBJ2-1; 10 bases fit TRBD2. V trimming: 4 bases; J trimming: 7 bases; junction bases outside the gene matches: 13. The germline V gene has CDR1 SGHNT and CDR2 YENEEA. The CDR3 runs 17 residues. The CDR3 nucleotides are TGTGCCAGCAGCTCCAGGGGGAAAAGCGGGAGGGAGAATGAGCAGTTCTTC. Its protein is CASSSRGKSGRENEQFF.